Shown below are 20 T cell receptor beta chains from a single sample sequenced in a study of blood T cell repertoires in COVID-19. Sequenced by immunoSEQ multiplex PCR; TCRdb stores in-frame clones only, minus some. The repertoire consists of over 95,000 clones, with over 75% occurring once and the leading ten covering roughly 1.5%. Specimen: peripheral blood. These receptors were collected from a middle-aged man with acute or convalescent COVID-19.

The chain joins TRBV5-1 to TRBJ2-5; a possible D gene is TRBD1 (6 bases). In germline, CDR1 is SGHRS, CDR2 YFSETQ. Trimming cost V 0 bases and J 2 bases, with 11 bases left between them. The CDR3 extends over 15 amino acids. The CDR3 protein is CASSLVPGTQETQYF. For the CDR3, the DNA is TGCGCCAGCAGCTTGGTCCCAGGGACACAAGAGACCCAGTACTTC.

V gene TRBV5-1 combines with J gene TRBJ2-5, with 10 bases fitting TRBD2. V shed 0 bases and J 1 base; nucleotides not matched to a gene: 6. From germline, CDR1 is SGHRS and CDR2 YFSETQ. The CDR3 totals 17 residues. CDR3 DNA sequence: TGCGCCAGCAGCTTGGCCTTAGCGGGGGGTTTCCAAGAGACCCAGTACTTC. Its translation: CASSLALAGGFQETQYF.

The chain combines TRBV7-3 with TRBJ1-2; TRBD1 might be the D (6 bases). The germline CDR1 and CDR2 sequences are SGHTA and FQGTGA. Trimming removed 5 bases at V and 7 bases at J, with 14 bases between. CDR3 size: 13 residues. Written as DNA, the CDR3 is TGTGCCAGCAGCGCGATACAGGGCTCTGGCTACACCTTC. This translates into CASSAIQGSGYTF.

The gene calls are TRBV5-1 and TRBJ1-5; tentative D call: TRBD1 (5 bases). CDR1 and CDR2 (germline): SGHRS, YFSETQ. V lost 0 bases and J 2 bases, leaving 9 bases between the germline ends. CDR3 length equals 15 residues. CDR3 loop: CASSLAGDRNQPQHF. The CDR3 DNA follows: TGCGCCAGCAGCTTGGCGGGGGACCGCAATCAGCCCCAGCATTTT.

The chain employs TRBV6-5 and TRBJ2-7; TRBD1 is a possible D gene (6 bases). The germline V gene has CDR1 MNHEY and CDR2 SVGAGI. The CDR3 is 14 amino acids. V was pared by 4 bases and J by 3 bases, with 13 bases between. CDR3 residues: CASSLPQGNYEQYF. In DNA form, the CDR3 reads TGTGCCAGCAGTTTACCGCAGGGGAACTACGAGCAGTACTTC.

CDR3 nucleotide sequence: TGTGCCAGCAGCGTGACAGGGAGCGGAAACACCATATATTTT. It yields the protein CASSVTGSGNTIYF. The chain couples TRBV9 to TRBJ1-3, with 7 nucleotides matching TRBD1. Losses at the gene ends were 2 bases for V and 4 bases for J; bases not matched to a gene: 3. There are 14 residues in the CDR3. Germline CDR1 and CDR2: SGDLS and YYNGEE.

This rearrangement joins TRBV19 to TRBJ1-5; D is ambiguous. This CDR3 has 16 amino acids. V was clipped by 3 bases and J by 0 bases, with 12 bases between them. Per germline, CDR1 LNHDA and CDR2 SQIVND (reference sequence). The CDR3 loop reads CASSISSGLSNQPQHF. The CDR3 DNA follows: TGTGCCAGTAGTATTAGTTCAGGTCTTAGCAATCAGCCCCAGCATTTT.

The chain joins TRBV6-5 to TRBJ2-3, with 13 bases lining up with TRBD2. Germline V gene lookup returns CDR1 MNHEY and CDR2 SVGAGI. CDR3 length equals 14 residues. J lost 1 base, V lost 8 bases, and 0 bases had no gene match. The DNA for the CDR3 is TGTGCCAGCGGACTAGCGGGAGGCACAGATACGCAGTATTTT. Translating it yields CASGLAGGTDTQYF.

V usage is TRBV5-5 and J usage is TRBJ1-6; D not certain. Germline CDR1 reads SGHKS; CDR2 reads YYEKEE (reference sequence). The CDR3 runs 15 residues. V was clipped by 3 bases and J by 7 bases, with 14 bases between them. DNA of the CDR3: TGTGCCAGCAGCTCGCCCTCGGCGGGCAATTCACCCCTCCACTTT. This sequence encodes CASSSPSAGNSPLHF.

This clone was detected once. The chain employs TRBV13 and TRBJ1-1; the D is unclear. V lost 5 bases to trimming and J lost 1 base, with 11 bases between them. The length of the CDR3 is 14 residues. Per the germline V gene, CDR1 is PRHDT and CDR2 is FYEKMQ (reference sequence). The CDR3: CASSENSQNTEAFF. In DNA, the CDR3 is TGTGCCAGCAGCGAAAATTCACAGAACACTGAAGCTTTCTTT.

V is TRBV9 and J is TRBJ1-5, with D possibly matching TRBD1 (6 bases). V lost 4 bases and J lost 3, with 11 bases in between. The length of the CDR3 is 14 residues. Per germline, CDR1 SGDLS and CDR2 YYNGEE. The CDR3 nucleotides are TGTGCCAGCAGCCGCCGGGACAACAATCAGCCCCAGCATTTT. This codes for CASSRRDNNQPQHF.

The chain joins TRBV3-1 (or the pseudogene TRBV3-2) to TRBJ2-1, with D perhaps matching TRBD2 (7 bases). CDR3 size: 16 residues. Trimming left V 1 base short and J 0 bases short, with 10 bases between. Germline V gene lookup returns CDR1 LGHDT and CDR2 YNNKEL (reference sequence). The CDR3: CASSQGRGASYNEQFF. The CDR3 DNA is TGTGCCAGCAGCCAAGGCCGGGGGGCCTCCTACAATGAGCAGTTCTTC.

This sequence joins TRBV2 and TRBJ2-2; D not certain. V was pared by 2 bases and J by 4 bases, with 8 bases between. Germline lookup yields CDR1 SNHLY and CDR2 FYNNEI. The CDR3 consists of 14 residues. In DNA, the CDR3 is TGTGCCAGCAGTGAATTCGTTAGCACCGGGGAGCTGTTTTTT. It encodes CASSEFVSTGELFF. Drawing the rest from reference TRBV2 and TRBJ2-2, the complete variable domain is EPEVTQTPSHQVTQMGQEVILRCVPISNHLYFYWYRQILGQKVEFLVSFYNNEISEKSEIFDDQFSVERPDGSNFTLKIRSTKLEDSAMYFCASSEFVSTGELFFGEGSRLTVL.

This chain joins TRBV4-1 and TRBJ1-5; 7 bases fit TRBD1. The CDR3 has 17 residues. The V gene's germline CDR1 is MGHRA and CDR2 YSYEKL. Trimming took 3 bases from V and 10 from J; bases not matched to a gene: 18. The chain's CDR3 is CASSHARAGQPNRPQHF. Here the CDR3 DNA reads TGCGCCAGCAGCCATGCTCGCGCGGGACAGCCTAATCGTCCCCAGCATTTT.

The chain recombines TRBV11-2 with TRBJ2-5, with a possible D match to TRBD1 (5 bases). V was clipped by 1 base and J by 2 bases, with 11 bases between them. Germline V CDR1 and CDR2: SGHAT, FQNNGV. CDR3 size: 15 residues. The CDR3 spells CASSLGQWSQETQYF. The CDR3 region has the DNA TGTGCCAGCAGCTTAGGACAGTGGAGTCAAGAGACCCAGTACTTC.

This chain joins TRBV4-1 and TRBJ2-3, with a possible D match to TRBD1 (6 bases). Per germline, CDR1 MGHRA and CDR2 YSYEKL. This CDR3 region has 20 residues. The V end lost 1 base, the J end lost 1 base, and 24 bases lay between the germline ends. The CDR3 loop reads CASSQVGADVSPTGTDTQYF. CDR3 DNA: TGCGCCAGCAGCCAAGTGGGGGCGGACGTAAGCCCCACTGGCACAGATACGCAGTATTTT.

The rearrangement links TRBV2 to TRBJ2-7; TRBD2 is a possible D gene (6 bases). Trimming took 7 bases from V and 6 from J, leaving 13 bases between them. Germline lookup yields CDR1 SNHLY and CDR2 FYNNEI. This CDR3 region has 12 residues. CDR3 residues: CASIPEGPEQYV. The DNA for the CDR3 is TGTGCCAGCATCCCGGAGGGACCCGAGCAGTACGTC.

The chain carries TRBV5-1 and TRBJ2-3, with 9 bases matching TRBD1. Germline V CDR1 and CDR2: SGHRS, YFSETQ. This CDR3 contains 15 residues. V lost 4 bases, J lost 5 bases, and 8 bases stayed unmatched. The CDR3, as DNA: TGCGCCAGCAGCCCTAACAGGGGGCCAGGAGATACGCAGTATTTT. This encodes CASSPNRGPGDTQYF.

The chain combines TRBV6-1 with TRBJ2-7, with 7 bases identical to TRBD1. The CDR3 contains 16 residues. V dropped 4 bases and J dropped 3; count of bases not matched to a gene: 12. CDR1 is MNHNS, CDR2 SASEGT, per germline. CDR3 sequence reads: CASSVSGTAILYEQYV. The CDR3 region has the DNA TGTGCCAGCAGTGTATCAGGGACAGCGATTCTCTACGAGCAGTACGTC.

This chain connects TRBV11-2 to TRBJ1-5, with a tentative D call TRBD1 (5 bases). V dropped 2 bases and J dropped 6 bases, with 14 bases sitting between them. This CDR3 is built from 15 residues. Germline V lookup: CDR1 SGHAT, CDR2 FQNNGV. CDR3: CASSLPYRGCQPQHF. The CDR3 DNA sequence: TGTGCCAGCAGCTTACCCTATCGGGGGTGTCAGCCCCAGCATTTT.